The 26 T cell receptor beta chains in this list originate from one sample, sequenced in a study of T cells in Graves' hyperthyroidism and ophthalmopathy. Regions amplified from RNA transcripts were the TCR beta CDR3 regions. RT-PCR in the first round (using the HTBI primer set) targeted the TCR CDR3. A single record per CDR3 protein comes from TCRdb applying MiXCR to the multiplex PCR reads. Among some 650,000 distinct CDR3 sequences listed, approximately 15% were seen once. Sample: blood. All receptors derive from a woman in her thirties or forties with Graves' ophthalmopathy.

This clonotype has only one observation. The rearrangement uses TRBV29-1 and TRBJ2-6; 12 positions match TRBD2. V shed 6 bases and J 0 bases; nucleotides not matched to a gene: 6. CDR1 SQVTM and CDR2 ANQGSEA come from the germline V gene. This CDR3 is 17 amino acids long. The CDR3: CSVEGLAGLSGANVLTF. The CDR3 DNA reads TGCAGCGTCGAGGGACTAGCGGGTCTCTCTGGGGCCAACGTCCTGACTTTC.

This clonotype has ten or more counts. The chain joins TRBV11-2 to TRBJ1-1; tentative D call: TRBD1 (6 bases). CDR3 size: 16 residues. CDR1 is SGHAT, CDR2 FQNNGV, per germline. Between the trimmed V and J ends, which lost 1 base and 1 base, there was a span of 13 bases. For the CDR3, the DNA is TGTGCCAGCAGCTTAGCCGTGTGGGGACAGAACACTGAAGCTTTCTTT. Translated: CASSLAVWGQNTEAFF.

This clonotype has ten or more counts. The rearrangement links TRBV28 to TRBJ2-7; the match to TRBD1 covers 7 bases. The V gene's germline CDR1 is MDHEN and CDR2 SYDVKM. Trimming removed 3 bases from V and 3 bases from J; junction bases left unmatched: 8. This CDR3 is built from 15 residues. CDR3 residues: CASSFRAGGFYEQYF. The CDR3 DNA sequence: TGTGCCAGCAGTTTTCGGGCAGGGGGATTCTACGAGCAGTACTTC.

This sequence joins TRBV11-2 and TRBJ2-3; TRBD1 is a possible D gene (6 bases). CDR1 is SGHAT, CDR2 FQNNGV, per germline. The CDR3 spans 17 residues. V was clipped by 5 bases and J by 0 bases, with 18 bases between them. CDR3 loop: CASSRQDQDPSTDTQYF. The CDR3 region has the DNA TGTGCCAGCAGCCGACAGGACCAAGACCCTAGCACAGATACGCAGTATTTT.

The chain couples TRBV29-1 to TRBJ1-1; 7 positions agree with TRBD1. J lost 3 bases, V lost 7 bases, and 8 bases had no gene match. This CDR3 region has 13 residues. Germline V lookup: CDR1 SQVTM, CDR2 ANQGSEA. CDR3 sequence reads: CSGRTGDDTEAFF. The CDR3 coding sequence is TGCAGCGGTCGGACAGGAGATGACACTGAAGCTTTCTTT.

This chain connects TRBV19 to TRBJ2-3; D may be TRBD1 or TRBD2 (5 bases each). This CDR3 is built from 16 residues. V was shortened by 5 bases and J by 2 bases, with 17 bases between the two germline ends. Germline values: CDR1 LNHDA, CDR2 SQIVND (reference sequence). CDR3 residues: CASSPRGGTNTDTQYF. CDR3 DNA sequence: TGTGCCAGTAGTCCCCGGGGCGGCACAAACACAGATACGCAGTATTTT.

This clonotype was counted at least ten times. The V gene is TRBV3-1, the J gene TRBJ2-5; 12 bases match TRBD2. V lost 1 base and J lost 4; bases outside the gene matches: 4. Germline V gene data show CDR1 as LGHDT and CDR2 as YNNKEL (reference sequence). The CDR3 consists of 16 residues. CDR3 nucleotide sequence: TGTGCCAGCAGCCAAGGACTAGCGGGGGCGGGAGAGACCCAGTACTTC. Encoded protein: CASSQGLAGAGETQYF.

This clonotype was detected ten times or more. This chain joins TRBV6-1 and TRBJ1-5; weak D call: TRBD1 (5 bases). V gave up 2 bases and J gave up 0 bases, with 17 bases separating them. CDR3 length equals 18 residues. Germline lookup yields CDR1 MNHNS and CDR2 SASEGT. The CDR3 loop reads CASSELGDPAYSNQPQHF. CDR3 DNA: TGTGCCAGCAGTGAATTGGGGGACCCAGCCTATAGCAATCAGCCCCAGCATTTT.

This clonotype was observed once. A junction boundary mismatches the germline segment, possibly from a read error. This chain links TRBV2 with TRBJ2-5, with TRBD1 matching 9 bases. The CDR3 extends over 13 amino acids. CDR1 is SNHLY, CDR2 FYNNEI, per germline. CDR3 nucleotides: TGTGCCAGCAGTGAATTTACCGGGACAGGGAGGGACTTC. This encodes CASSEFTGTGRDF. Complete variable domain (other parts from reference TRBV2 and TRBJ2-5): EPEVTQTPSHQVTQMGQEVILRCVPISNHLYFYWYRQILGQKVEFLVSFYNNEISEKSEIFDDQFSVERPDGSNFTLKIRSTKLEDSAMYFCASSEFTGTGRDFGPGTRLLVL.

Ten or more counts support this clonotype. V usage is TRBV20-1 and J usage is TRBJ2-5; D might be TRBD1 (6 bases). Germline V gene sequence: CDR1 DFQATT, CDR2 SNEGSKA (reference sequence). The CDR3 has 16 residues. Trimming shortened V by 1 base and J by 4 bases, and 19 bases separated the two germline ends. The CDR3 spells CSARAQGRGTTETQYF. The CDR3 nucleotides read TGCAGTGCTAGAGCCCAGGGTAGGGGGACAACAGAGACCCAGTACTTC.

In its sample, this clonotype was seen many times. The chain recombines TRBV7-2 with TRBJ2-7; no firm D call. The germline V and J ends were trimmed by 2 bases and 4 bases, with 9 bases remaining between them. The germline V gene encodes CDR1 SGHTA and CDR2 FQGNSA. The CDR3 extends over 13 amino acids. In DNA form, the CDR3 reads TGTGCCAGCAGCTTATTAACCGAATACGAGCAGTACTTC. Protein product: CASSLLTEYEQYF.

The chain recombines TRBV12-3 or TRBV12-4 with TRBJ2-4, with D possibly matching TRBD2 (6 bases). V shed 7 bases and J shed 0 bases, with 19 bases lying between them. This CDR3 has 17 amino acids. In DNA, the CDR3 is TGTGCCAGCAACATAGGAGGGTCGAACCTAGCCAAAAACATTCAGTACTTC. Residues: CASNIGGSNLAKNIQYF.

The gene calls are TRBV29-1 and TRBJ2-3; the D gene is possibly TRBD1 (5 bases). The V gene lost 7 bases and the J gene lost 4 bases, with 15 bases spanning the gap. The CDR3 has 13 amino acids. The germline gives CDR1 SQVTM, CDR2 ANQGSEA. The chain's CDR3 is CSATDTAADTQYF. CDR3 sequence (DNA): TGCAGCGCGACGGACACGGCCGCAGATACGCAGTATTTT.

This clonotype has only a few counts. V gene TRBV5-1 combines with J gene TRBJ1-2; 8 nucleotides agree with TRBD1. After removal of 2 bases from V and 1 base from J, the junction contained 7 bases not matched to a gene. Germline CDR1 reads SGHRS; CDR2 reads YFSETQ. The CDR3 consists of 16 residues. The CDR3 coding sequence is TGCGCCAGCAGCTTCAATCCGACAGGGGATAACTATGGCTACACCTTC. Protein product: CASSFNPTGDNYGYTF.

This clonotype was counted at least ten times. This chain's CDR3 is CASSQQGLRLSNEQFF. For the CDR3, the DNA is TGTGCCAGCAGCCAACAGGGACTGAGACTAAGCAATGAGCAGTTCTTC. The V and J genes are TRBV3-1 and TRBJ2-1, with a possible D match to TRBD2 (6 bases). The V end was cut by 2 bases, the J end by 6 bases, with 17 bases between. In germline, CDR1 is LGHDT, CDR2 YNNKEL (reference sequence). The CDR3 loop spans 16 amino acids.

This clonotype was seen a handful of times. The J gene is TRBJ1-1, the V gene TRBV20-1; 7 bases match TRBD1. V was pared by 6 bases and J by 4 bases, with 8 bases of the junction left unmatched. Germline values: CDR1 DFQATT, CDR2 SNEGSKA (reference sequence). The CDR3 is 13 residues long. The CDR3 here is CSAQTGSSTEAFF. The DNA of the CDR3 is TGCAGTGCCCAGACAGGGAGTAGCACTGAAGCTTTCTTT.

This clonotype was seen ten or more times. The V and J genes are TRBV2 and TRBJ2-7; 7 nucleotides match TRBD1. Per germline, CDR1 SNHLY and CDR2 FYNNEI. This CDR3 is built from 13 residues. V shed 5 bases, J shed 6 bases, and the junction held 7 bases outside the gene matches. CDR3: CASSRNRGSEQYF. The CDR3 nucleotides read TGTGCCAGCAGTAGAAACAGGGGCAGCGAGCAGTACTTC.

J is TRBJ2-4 and V is TRBV6-2 or TRBV6-3; 10 bases match TRBD2. Looked up from germline, CDR1 is MNHEY and CDR2 is SVGEGT. The J segment lost 4 bases and the V segment lost 6 bases, leaving 6 bases of the junction unmatched. The CDR3 spans 15 residues. DNA of the CDR3: TGTGCCAGCAGGGAGCGGGGGGGCCCGAAAAACATTCAGTACTTC. This encodes CASRERGGPKNIQYF.

Concerning this clonotype itself: The junction departs from the called germline gene at one end, perhaps through a read error. The CDR3: CASSVTASGANVLTF. The CDR3, as DNA: TGTGCCAGCAGCGTGACAGCATCTGGGGCCAACGTCCTGACCTTC. The J gene is TRBJ2-6, the V gene TRBV7-9; a possible D gene is TRBD1 (5 bases). This CDR3 comprises 15 residues. Germline CDR1 reads SEHNR; CDR2 reads FQNEAQ (reference sequence).

This clonotype was recorded a few times. The genes are TRBV7-9 and TRBJ2-7; D is uncertain. Germline CDR1 is SEHNR and CDR2 is FQNEAQ (reference sequence). The CDR3 spans 13 residues. Trimming shortened V by 5 bases and J by 6 bases, and 14 bases separated the two germline ends. As DNA, the CDR3 is TGTGCCAGCAGCCACGAGGCGCCCGGCGAGCAGTACTTC. Protein product: CASSHEAPGEQYF.

The gene calls are TRBV29-1 and TRBJ2-5; a weak D match, TRBD1 (5 bases). Trimming stripped 4 bases from V and 2 bases from J, with 11 bases between. This CDR3 spans 13 amino acids. CDR1 and CDR2 from the germline V gene are SQVTM and ANQGSEA. CDR3 sequence (DNA): TGCAGCGTTGGTATCCCAGGGCAAGAGACCCAGTACTTC. Translation gives CSVGIPGQETQYF. Complete variable domain (other parts from reference TRBV29-1 and TRBJ2-5): SAVISQKPSRDICQRGTSLTIQCQVDSQVTMMFWYRQQPGQSLTLIATANQGSEATYESGFVIDKFPISRPNLTFSTLTVSNMSPEDSSIYLCSVGIPGQETQYFGPGTRLLVL.

This chain connects TRBV5-6 to TRBJ2-1; 8 nucleotides align to TRBD2. Germline CDR1 and CDR2: SGHDT and YYEEEE. This CDR3 has 17 residues. V was clipped by 1 base and J by 7 bases; unmatched bases: 13. CDR3 region: CASSLPTGGGTWNEQFF. The CDR3 DNA sequence: TGTGCCAGCAGCTTGCCGACTGGCGGGGGGACTTGGAATGAGCAGTTCTTC.

This clonotype was recorded at least ten times. V is TRBV28 and J is TRBJ1-2; TRBD1 matches at 9 bases. The germline CDR1 and CDR2 sequences are MDHEN and SYDVKM. The junction had 0 bases not matched to a gene; V was cut back by 0 bases and J by 4 bases. The CDR3 is made up of 14 amino acids. This CDR3 is CASSLWGQGYGYTF. In DNA, the CDR3 is TGTGCCAGCAGTTTATGGGGACAGGGCTATGGCTACACCTTC.

This chain connects TRBV7-9 to TRBJ1-1, with D possibly matching TRBD1 (5 bases). Looked up from germline, CDR1 is SEHNR and CDR2 is FQNEAQ (reference sequence). The CDR3 covers 15 residues. With 2 bases removed from V and 6 bases from J, the gap between germline ends came to 16 bases. The CDR3 bases are TGTGCCAGCAGCTTATTGGGGCAGGCCGGCGCTGAAGCTTTCTTT. It translates to CASSLLGQAGAEAFF.

Many counts were recorded for this clonotype. The chain carries TRBV5-1 and TRBJ1-1; TRBD1 aligns across 7 bases. V gave up 5 bases and J gave up 4 bases; unmatched junction bases: 5. The CDR3 extends over 13 amino acids. Germline V gene data show CDR1 as SGHRS and CDR2 as YFSETQ. This CDR3 is CASRSDRVTEAFF. Here the CDR3 DNA reads TGCGCCAGCAGATCCGACAGGGTCACTGAAGCTTTCTTT.

This clonotype was found many times. CDR3 sequence reads: CASRDRTGWDSPLHF. The CDR3 nucleotides read TGTGCCAGCAGGGACAGGACAGGGTGGGATTCACCCCTCCACTTT. This chain links TRBV2 with TRBJ1-6; 8 bases are shared with TRBD1. Germline V CDR1 and CDR2: SNHLY, FYNNEI. CDR3 length equals 15 residues. The V and J ends lost 6 bases and 8 bases, in that order; junction bases with no gene match: 9.